This T cell receptor beta chain stems from a study of regulatory dendritic cells for organ transplantation. Looking at the study overall: Monocytes received vitamin D3 on days 0 and 4, IL-10 on day 4. General study points: Memory T cells were less diverse than naive, with memory CD8+ most oligoclonal. Resting memory CD8+ T cells held the most alloreactive clonotypes. Regulatory dendritic cells appeared to expand memory CD8+ clones less than mature ones.

Sorted T cells were CFSE-labeled and cultured around 5 days with allogeneic regulatory or mature dendritic cells at 1:10. Regarding this clone: The antigen remains unidentified.

Repertoires were generated with immunoSEQ multiplex PCR, while TCRdb's copy carries only in-frame clones and drops some. Of about 5,400 clones listed, approximately 74% are singletons. V was pared by 6 bases and J by 4 bases, with 16 bases between. Germline V gives CDR1 MNHNS, CDR2 SASEGT. The CDR3 runs to 14 residues. The receptor comes from a human donor in good health. The material sequenced was memory CD8+ T cells from blood cultured with regulatory dendritic cells. Noted subset: CD45RO+ memory T cells. The chain links TRBV6-1 to TRBJ2-7, with a weak D call TRBD2 (6 bases). The CDR3 sequence is CASRGGLPPYEQYF. The CDR3 DNA reads TGTGCCAGCAGGGGGGGACTTCCCCCTTACGAGCAGTACTTC.